The present T cell receptor (beta chain) was sequenced within a study of shared clonotypes between healthy human individuals. General study findings and limits: Researchers found naive subsets generally carried larger estimated richness than memory subsets.

Produced via immunoSEQ multiplex PCR; TCRdb's table is partial and in-frame only. This sample carries 330,000 or so clones, around 74% of them seen once, and the ten largest clones take 10%. V was pared by 7 bases and J by 7 bases, with 9 bases of the junction left unmatched. The CDR3 has 13 amino acids. Germline V gene data show CDR1 as SQVTM and CDR2 as ANQGSEA. With regard to this clone: The antigen is unknown.

The V and J genes are TRBV29-1 and TRBJ1-4; 7 nucleotides align to TRBD1. This sequence originates from a man aged 30-40 years in good health. Sequenced input: memory CD4+ T cells sorted from blood. Subset given: CD45RA-negative fraction. CDR3 region: CSGMTGWSEKLFF. Here the CDR3 DNA reads TGCAGCGGAATGACAGGGTGGAGTGAAAAACTGTTTTTT.